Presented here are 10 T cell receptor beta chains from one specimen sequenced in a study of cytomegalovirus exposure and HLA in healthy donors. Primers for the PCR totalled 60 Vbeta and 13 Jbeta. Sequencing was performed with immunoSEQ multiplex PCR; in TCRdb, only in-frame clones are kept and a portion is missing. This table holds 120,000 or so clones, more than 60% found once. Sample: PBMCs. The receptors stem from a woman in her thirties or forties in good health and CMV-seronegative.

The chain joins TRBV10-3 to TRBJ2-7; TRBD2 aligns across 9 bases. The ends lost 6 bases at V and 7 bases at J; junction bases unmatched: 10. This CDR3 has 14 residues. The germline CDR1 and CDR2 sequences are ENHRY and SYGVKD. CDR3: CAIRDLAGAGEQYF. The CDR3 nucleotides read TGTGCCATCAGAGATTTAGCGGGGGCGGGGGAGCAGTACTTC.

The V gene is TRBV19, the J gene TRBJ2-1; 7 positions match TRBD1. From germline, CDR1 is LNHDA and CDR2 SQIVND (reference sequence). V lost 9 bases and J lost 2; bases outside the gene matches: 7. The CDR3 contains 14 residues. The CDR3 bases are TGTGCCAGCAAAACGGGACAGACCTACAATGAGCAGTTCTTC. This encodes CASKTGQTYNEQFF.

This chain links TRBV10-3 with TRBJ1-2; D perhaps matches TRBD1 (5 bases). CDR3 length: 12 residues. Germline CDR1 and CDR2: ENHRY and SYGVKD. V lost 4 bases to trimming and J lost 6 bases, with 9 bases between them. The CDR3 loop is CAISGGEDGYTF. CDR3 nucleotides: TGTGCCATCAGTGGGGGGGAGGATGGCTACACCTTC.

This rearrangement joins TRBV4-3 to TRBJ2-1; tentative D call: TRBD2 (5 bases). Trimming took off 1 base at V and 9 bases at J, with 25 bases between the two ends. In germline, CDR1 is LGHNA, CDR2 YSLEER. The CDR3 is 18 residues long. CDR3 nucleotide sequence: TGCGCCAGCAGCCAAGTGACTTTCGGTCCGGGAATCAAAGGTGAGCAGTTCTTC. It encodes CASSQVTFGPGIKGEQFF.

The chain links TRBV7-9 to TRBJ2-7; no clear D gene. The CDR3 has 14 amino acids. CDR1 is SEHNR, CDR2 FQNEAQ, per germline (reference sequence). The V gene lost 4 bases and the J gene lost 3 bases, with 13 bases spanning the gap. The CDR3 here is CASSSDTPGYEQYF. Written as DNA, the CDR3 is TGTGCCAGCAGCTCCGACACGCCTGGCTACGAGCAGTACTTC.

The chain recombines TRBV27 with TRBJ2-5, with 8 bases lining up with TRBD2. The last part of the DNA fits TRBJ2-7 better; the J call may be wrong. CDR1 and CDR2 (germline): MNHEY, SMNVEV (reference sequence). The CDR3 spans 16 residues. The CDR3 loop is CASSLSLSGRPYEQYF. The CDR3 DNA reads TGTGCCAGCAGTTTATCTCTCAGCGGGAGACCCTACGAGCAGTACTTC.

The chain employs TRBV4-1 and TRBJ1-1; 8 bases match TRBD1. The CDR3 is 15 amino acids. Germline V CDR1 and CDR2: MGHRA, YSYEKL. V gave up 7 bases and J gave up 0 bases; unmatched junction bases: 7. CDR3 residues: CASTPRDRMNTEAFF. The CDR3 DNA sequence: TGCGCCAGCACCCCGAGGGACAGGATGAACACTGAAGCTTTCTTT.

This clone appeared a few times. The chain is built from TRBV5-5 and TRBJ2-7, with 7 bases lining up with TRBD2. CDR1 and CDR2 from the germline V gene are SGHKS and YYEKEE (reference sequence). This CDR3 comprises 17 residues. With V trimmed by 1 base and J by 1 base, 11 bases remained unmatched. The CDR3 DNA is TGTGCCAGCAGCTTGCGTATGGTGGCGGGGGTTTCCTACGAGCAGTACTTC. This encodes CASSLRMVAGVSYEQYF.

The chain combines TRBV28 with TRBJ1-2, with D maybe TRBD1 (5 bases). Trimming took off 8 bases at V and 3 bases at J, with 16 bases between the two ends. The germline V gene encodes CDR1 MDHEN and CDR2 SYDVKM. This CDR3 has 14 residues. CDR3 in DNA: TGTGCCAGCGCTGCAGGGAGGAGTGACTATGGCTACACCTTC. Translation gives CASAAGRSDYGYTF.

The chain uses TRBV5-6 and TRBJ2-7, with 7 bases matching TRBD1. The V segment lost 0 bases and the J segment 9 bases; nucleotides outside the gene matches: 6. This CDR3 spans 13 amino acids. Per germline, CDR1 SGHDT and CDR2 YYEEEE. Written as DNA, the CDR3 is TGTGCCAGCAGCTTGGCCAGGGGGACCCGGCAGTACTTC. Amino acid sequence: CASSLARGTRQYF.